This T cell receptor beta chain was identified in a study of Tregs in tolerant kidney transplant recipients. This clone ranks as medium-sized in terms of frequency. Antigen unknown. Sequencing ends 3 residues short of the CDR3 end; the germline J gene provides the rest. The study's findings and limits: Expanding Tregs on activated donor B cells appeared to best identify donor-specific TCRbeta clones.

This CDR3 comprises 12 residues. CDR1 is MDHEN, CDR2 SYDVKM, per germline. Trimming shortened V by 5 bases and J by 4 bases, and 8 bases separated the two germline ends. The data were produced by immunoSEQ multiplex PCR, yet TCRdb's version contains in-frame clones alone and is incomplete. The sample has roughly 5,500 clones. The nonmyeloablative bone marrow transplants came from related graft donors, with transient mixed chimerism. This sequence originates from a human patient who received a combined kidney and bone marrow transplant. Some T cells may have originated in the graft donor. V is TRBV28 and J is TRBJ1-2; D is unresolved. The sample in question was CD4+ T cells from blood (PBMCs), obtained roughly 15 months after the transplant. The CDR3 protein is CASSPQTYGYTF. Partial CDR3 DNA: TGTGCCAGCAGTCCACAAACCTATGGC.